Listed below are T cell receptor beta chains from one sample, sequenced in a study of blood T cell repertoires in COVID-19. Assay: immunoSEQ multiplex PCR; the TCRdb copy retains only in-frame clones and omits some. Counted here are fewer than 350,000 clones, around nine tenths occurring once; the ten biggest clones make up around 13%. Sequencing used peripheral blood. All receptors derive from a woman in her 70s with COVID-19, enrolled during active disease. The CDR3 runs from the conserved cysteine through the conserved F or W. A D gene is named only where the DNA matches it firmly. Some rows have no size entry. The others give once, few or many, or a class for an expanded clone.

V: TRBV2; D: TRBD1; length: 15; J: TRBJ1-5; size: -; CDR3: CASSLGRGRNQPQHF; DNA: TGTGCCAGCAGTCTCGGCAGGGGGCGAAATCAGCCCCAGCATTTT
V: TRBV3-1/TRBV3-2; D: TRBD2; length: 15; J: TRBJ2-1; size: -; CDR3: CASSQATSGVNEQFF; DNA: TGTGCCAGCAGCCAAGCGACTAGCGGGGTCAATGAGCAGTTCTTC
V: TRBV5-5; D: TRBD1; length: 14; J: TRBJ1-1; size: once; CDR3: CASSLRDRGTEAFF; DNA: TGTGCCAGCAGCTTGAGGGACAGGGGCACTGAAGCTTTCTTT
V: TRBV18; D: -; length: 13; J: TRBJ1-1; size: -; CDR3: CASSPPYGREAFF; DNA: TGTGCCAGCTCACCCCCCTATGGGAGGGAAGCTTTCTTT
V: TRBV2; D: -; length: 11; J: TRBJ1-3; size: -; CDR3: CATYSGNTIYF; DNA: TGTGCTACCTACTCTGGAAACACCATATATTTT
V: TRBV19; D: TRBD1; length: 15; J: TRBJ1-1; size: -; CDR3: CAVSGTGGRDTEAFF; DNA: TGTGCCGTTTCCGGGACAGGAGGAAGAGACACTGAAGCTTTCTTT
V: TRBV5-1; D: TRBD2; length: 13; J: TRBJ2-1; size: -; CDR3: CASSTGGPGEQFF; DNA: TGCGCCAGCAGCACGGGGGGGCCGGGAGAGCAGTTCTTC
V: TRBV27; D: TRBD2; length: 14; J: TRBJ2-7; size: -; CDR3: CASSSWTSLGEQYF; DNA: TGTGCCAGCAGTTCTTGGACTAGCCTGGGGGAGCAGTACTTC
V: TRBV4-3; D: TRBD1; length: 16; J: TRBJ2-5; size: -; CDR3: CASSPKLGQGQETQYF; DNA: TGCGCCAGCAGCCCGAAATTAGGACAGGGACAAGAGACCCAGTACTTC
V: TRBV7-8; D: -; length: 15; J: TRBJ2-2; size: -; CDR3: CASSSRLRSTGELFF; DNA: TGTGCCAGCAGCTCCAGACTCAGATCCACCGGGGAGCTGTTTTTT
V: TRBV4-3; D: -; length: 14; J: TRBJ2-7; size: -; CDR3: CASSQRPGPYEQYF; DNA: TGCGCCAGCAGCCAACGGCCGGGTCCTTACGAGCAGTACTTC
V: TRBV7-2; D: TRBD2; length: 16; J: TRBJ2-5; size: -; CDR3: CASSPVRAAGQETQYF; DNA: TGTGCCAGCAGCCCAGTGAGGGCAGCGGGGCAAGAGACCCAGTACTTC
V: TRBV13; D: TRBD1; length: 16; J: TRBJ2-1; size: -; CDR3: CASSLGRDRIYNEQFF; DNA: TGTGCCAGCAGCTTAGGCCGGGACAGGATCTACAATGAGCAGTTCTTC